Below are 12 T cell receptor beta chains sequenced from a single sample in a study of quantifying T cell responses using KT2 cells. Overall study context: RNA was reverse transcribed with TCR alpha and beta constant-region primers.

Each cDNA got a UMI-containing oligo ligated at its 3' end. The first PCR ran 3 to 5 cycles with an equimolar RC1.1 and RC1.2 beta primer mix. TCRdb reprocessed the UMI-ligation and nested PCR reads via MiXCR and lists one record per CDR3 protein. The data show 40,000 to 50,000 distinct CDR3 sequences, 17% seen once. Sequenced: PBMCs spiked with cells of the T cell clone KT2. Receptors were obtained from a human donor.

In this sample, this clonotype turned up many times. The chain couples TRBV7-2 to TRBJ2-1; 9 positions match TRBD2. The CDR3 has 18 amino acids. Trimming removed 2 bases from V and 4 bases from J; junction bases left unmatched: 12. Germline CDR1 and CDR2: SGHTA and FQGNSA. CDR3 in DNA: TGTGCCAGCAGCTTAAAGGCGGGAGGGTTTTTGGGGTACAATGAGCAGTTCTTC. Amino acid sequence: CASSLKAGGFLGYNEQFF.

This clonotype was observed a handful of times. The rearrangement links TRBV6-2 or TRBV6-3 to TRBJ2-3; the match to TRBD2 covers 7 bases. The CDR3 is 18 amino acids. Trimming took 6 bases from V and 5 from J; bases not matched to a gene: 20. Germline values: CDR1 MNHEY, CDR2 SVGEGT. The CDR3 protein is CASSPFAATSWLGDTQYF. Here the CDR3 DNA reads TGTGCCAGCAGCCCCTTCGCCGCGACTAGCTGGTTGGGAGATACGCAGTATTTT.

This clonotype was recorded at least ten times. CDR3 nucleotide sequence: TGTGCCAGCAGCCAAGACGGGCGGGAAAACATTCAGTACTTC. This encodes CASSQDGRENIQYF. The chain employs TRBV3-1 and TRBJ2-4; tentative D call: TRBD2 (5 bases). Germline-derived CDR1 and CDR2 are LGHDT and YNNKEL (reference sequence). The length of the CDR3 is 14 residues. The ends were cut back, 0 bases at V and 5 bases at J, with 8 bases in the middle.

This clonotype was observed a few times. V usage is TRBV6-2 or TRBV6-3 and J usage is TRBJ1-2, with TRBD1 as a possible D gene (5 bases). CDR1 is MNHEY, CDR2 SVGEGT, per germline. Trimming took off 5 bases at V and 6 bases at J, with 19 bases between the two ends. CDR3 size: 15 residues. CDR3 amino acids: CASSISTVLTNGYTF. The CDR3 DNA is TGTGCCAGCAGTATCTCGACAGTCCTAACTAATGGCTACACCTTC.

Only a few counts were recorded for this clonotype. This chain links TRBV12-3 or TRBV12-4 with TRBJ1-4; no definite D call. CDR3 length equals 14 residues. Trimming took 3 bases from V and 7 from J, leaving 12 bases between them. CDR3 sequence reads: CASSFAGSAEKLFF. The CDR3 nucleotides are TGTGCCAGCAGTTTTGCAGGTTCGGCTGAAAAACTGTTTTTT.

The chain couples TRBV18 to TRBJ1-2, with D perhaps TRBD1 (6 bases). The V gene's germline CDR1 is KGHSH and CDR2 LQKENI. V was cut by 3 bases and J by 9 bases, with 17 bases left in between. The CDR3 length is 14 residues. The CDR3 bases are TGTGCCAGCTCACCCGCAGGGGAAAGATCAAGCTACACCTTC. As protein: CASSPAGERSSYTF.

The rearrangement joins TRBV12-3 or TRBV12-4 to TRBJ2-4; 7 nucleotides agree with TRBD2. This CDR3 is built from 17 residues. V lost 1 base to trimming and J lost 3 bases; unmatched junction nucleotides: 9. DNA for the CDR3: TGTGCCAGCAGTTTAGACGGGCTAGCGGATTTCAAAAACATTCAGTACTTC. Translation gives CASSLDGLADFKNIQYF.

In regard to this clonotype: Germline is not matched at one junction end, which may reflect a read error. The V and J genes are TRBV15 and TRBJ1-1; TRBD1 agrees at 7 bases. The CDR3 covers 14 residues. Germline V gene data show CDR1 as LNHNV and CDR2 as YYDKDF (reference sequence). The CDR3 coding sequence is TGTGCCATCAGCACCGGGGACAGTAGGACTGAAGCTTTCTTT. This codes for CAISTGDSRTEAFF.

This clonotype was seen at least ten times. The chain combines TRBV6-2 or TRBV6-3 with TRBJ1-1; tentative D call: TRBD1 (6 bases). Germline V gene data show CDR1 as MNHEY and CDR2 as SVGEGT. The V end lost 6 bases, the J end lost 1 base, and 9 bases lay between the germline ends. The CDR3 length is 13 residues. The DNA for the CDR3 is TGTGCCAGCAGCCGGACAGAGAACACTGAAGCTTTCTTT. Translated, it gives CASSRTENTEAFF.

The V gene is TRBV7-4, the J gene TRBJ2-5, with D possibly matching TRBD2 (5 bases). CDR1 SGHVT and CDR2 SQSDAQ come from the germline V gene. This CDR3 spans 19 amino acids. V was pared by 2 bases and J by 0 bases, with 22 bases between. DNA of the CDR3: TGTGCCAGCAGCTTATCCCAGCTAGCAAATAAGAGGTACCAAGAGACCCAGTACTTC. It is translated as CASSLSQLANKRYQETQYF. Using reference TRBV7-4 and TRBJ2-5 for the parts outside the CDR3, the full variable domain is GAGVSQSPRYKVAKRGRDVALRCDSISGHVTLYWYRQTLGQGSEVLTYSQSDAQRDKSGRPSGRFSAERPERSVSTLKIQRTEQGDSAVYLCASSLSQLANKRYQETQYFGPGTRLLVL.

The chain uses TRBV12-3 or TRBV12-4 and TRBJ1-5, with a possible D match to TRBD1 (5 bases). V lost 2 bases and J 9 bases, leaving 8 bases between the germline ends. The CDR3 loop spans 12 amino acids. CDR3 loop: CASSLITGPQHF. The CDR3 coding sequence is TGTGCCAGCAGTTTAATTACAGGGCCCCAGCATTTT.

The chain couples TRBV10-2 to TRBJ1-5; no firm D call. V was clipped by 0 bases and J by 0 bases, with 9 bases between them. Per germline, CDR1 WSHSY and CDR2 SAAADI. The CDR3 length is 16 residues. In DNA, the CDR3 is TGCGCCAGCAGTGAGTCGCAGCTTTATAGCAATCAGCCCCAGCATTTT. Its translation is CASSESQLYSNQPQHF.